This paragraph reports one T cell receptor (beta chain). These data come from a study of control samples from healthy donors and cancer patients. Generated by immunoSEQ multiplex PCR, the TCRdb table keeps only in-frame clones and is missing some. The sample shows roughly 84,000 clones, approximately 89% of them seen only once. This CDR3 has 13 amino acids. Germline values: CDR1 SGHRS, CDR2 YFSETQ. The ends were cut back, 5 bases at V and 7 bases at J, with 16 bases in the middle. The TCR comes from a man in his fifties in good health. What was sequenced was blood. This sequence joins TRBV5-1 and TRBJ2-7, with D unclear. In nucleotides, the CDR3 is TGCGCCAGCAGTCCGGGCCCTTCGGTGGAGCAGTACTTC. Translated: CASSPGPSVEQYF. The variable domain in full, with the rest retrieved from reference TRBV5-1 and TRBJ2-7, is KAGVTQTPRYLIKTRGQQVTLSCSPISGHRSVSWYQQTPGQGLQFLFEYFSETQRNKGNFPGRFSGRQFSNSRSEMNVSTLELGDSALYLCASSPGPSVEQYFGPGTRLTVT.